The 25 T cell receptor beta chains given below trace back to one sample, sequenced in a study of blood T cell repertoires in COVID-19 (dated by TCRdb to between 2020 and 2021). Library generation was performed with the immunoSEQ multiplex PCR assay. TCRdb's version of the immuneACCESS table is confined to in-frame rearrangements and falls short of the full clone set. An unresolved V gene accounts for under half of the shortfall where checked; the remainder is of unknown origin. The sample table shows approximately 240,000 clones, and around 90% are seen once. The ten biggest clones cover 6% to 7% of the sample. Material: PBMCs or T cells enriched from blood (not recorded which). Receptor source: a woman in her thirties with acute COVID-19.

The chain employs TRBV12-5 and TRBJ2-3; D possibly corresponds to TRBD2 (5 bases). The CDR3 extends over 17 amino acids. The V and J ends lost 1 base and 0 bases respectively, with 14 bases between them. Germline loops: CDR1 LGHNT, CDR2 FRNRAP. This chain's CDR3 is CASGLGWTAPSTDTQYF. CDR3 nucleotides: TGTGCTAGTGGTTTGGGGTGGACTGCACCTAGCACAGATACGCAGTATTTT.

The V gene is TRBV19, the J gene TRBJ2-1; TRBD2 agrees at 10 bases. Germline loops: CDR1 LNHDA, CDR2 SQIVND (reference sequence). The V segment lost 4 bases and the J segment 6 bases; nucleotides outside the gene matches: 3. The CDR3 is 14 residues long. The CDR3 DNA follows: TGTGCCAGTAGTAAGCGGGAGGGCCCCAATGAGCAGTTCTTC. This encodes CASSKREGPNEQFF.

The chain uses TRBV19 and TRBJ2-5, with TRBD2 matching over 11 bases. The CDR3 runs 19 residues. The J segment lost 1 base and the V segment lost 8 bases, leaving 18 bases of the junction unmatched. The germline gives CDR1 LNHDA, CDR2 SQIVND (reference sequence). CDR3 region: CASPQTAGTSGPTQETQYF. DNA for the CDR3: TGTGCCAGTCCTCAAACAGCCGGGACTAGCGGACCGACCCAAGAGACCCAGTACTTC.

This clone was observed a handful of times. V gene TRBV4-1 combines with J gene TRBJ2-1; 11 bases agree with TRBD2. The CDR3 runs to 17 residues. Germline CDR1 and CDR2: MGHRA and YSYEKL. J lost 8 bases, V lost 0 bases, and 9 bases had no gene match. CDR3 region: CASSQDSQLAGDHEQFF. Written as DNA, the CDR3 is TGCGCCAGCAGCCAAGATTCCCAACTAGCGGGAGATCATGAGCAGTTCTTC.

This chain uses TRBV18 with TRBJ2-7; 7 bases are shared with TRBD1. Germline V lookup: CDR1 KGHSH, CDR2 LQKENI. Germline trimming cut 6 bases from V and 5 bases from J; bases unmatched to any gene: 13. This CDR3 has 15 residues. The CDR3 sequence is CASSRTGQPRDEQYF. The CDR3 coding sequence is TGTGCCAGCTCCCGAACGGGACAGCCGCGTGACGAGCAGTACTTC.

The J gene is TRBJ2-1, the V gene TRBV19; a possible D gene is TRBD1 (5 bases). V was shortened by 9 bases and J by 5 bases, with 17 bases between the two germline ends. Germline lookup yields CDR1 LNHDA and CDR2 SQIVND (reference sequence). CDR3 length equals 14 residues. The DNA for the CDR3 is TGTGCCAGCTCATTGGCAGGGCTGAACAATGAGCAGTTCTTC. Protein product: CASSLAGLNNEQFF.

This clone has a handful of counts. The chain carries TRBV10-3 and TRBJ1-2, with 9 bases matching TRBD1. With 4 bases clipped from V and 7 bases from J, the junction kept 16 bases outside the gene matches. CDR1 and CDR2 from the germline V gene are ENHRY and SYGVKD. The CDR3 extends over 17 amino acids. In nucleotides, the CDR3 is TGTGCCATCAGTGCCCAACCGACGGACAGGGGAAAGGGTGGCTACACCTTC. This translates into CAISAQPTDRGKGGYTF.

The chain recombines TRBV25-1 with TRBJ2-7; 13 positions match TRBD2. This CDR3 is built from 17 residues. With V trimmed by 4 bases and J by 6 bases, 12 bases remained unmatched. The germline CDR1 and CDR2 sequences are MGHDK and SYGVNS. The CDR3 protein is CASSGTSGRATLGEQYF. CDR3 DNA sequence: TGTGCCAGCAGTGGTACTAGCGGGAGGGCCACCCTAGGCGAGCAGTACTTC.

The chain recombines TRBV7-9 with TRBJ1-3, with TRBD1 identical over 9 bases. The CDR3 loop spans 17 amino acids. J lost 4 bases, V lost 5 bases, and 12 bases had no gene match. Germline-derived CDR1 and CDR2 are SEHNR and FQNEAQ (reference sequence). As DNA, the CDR3 is TGTGCCAGCAGCACCGCCCTAGGAACAGGGGGCGGAAACACCATATATTTT. Its protein product is CASSTALGTGGGNTIYF.

This clone came up once. This rearrangement joins TRBV11-2 to TRBJ1-6; D unresolved. CDR1 is SGHAT, CDR2 FQNNGV, per germline. The germline V and J ends were trimmed by 0 bases and 9 bases, with 12 bases remaining between them. The CDR3 runs 15 residues. The CDR3 nucleotides read TGTGCCAGCAGCTTAGATGTAAGCCGGTTTTCACCCCTCCACTTT. The encoded protein is CASSLDVSRFSPLHF.

V usage is TRBV15 and J usage is TRBJ2-3, with 7 bases identical to TRBD2. J gave up 2 bases and V 3 bases, and 8 bases lay outside the gene matches. The CDR3 extends over 16 amino acids. Germline CDR1 reads LNHNV; CDR2 reads YYDKDF (reference sequence). The CDR3, as DNA: TGTGCCACCAGCAGCAGCGGGGAGGGGTCCACAGATACGCAGTATTTT. Translation gives CATSSSGEGSTDTQYF.

This chain connects TRBV19 to TRBJ1-5, with 8 nucleotides matching TRBD1. The CDR3 consists of 19 residues. Germline CDR1 LNHDA, CDR2 SQIVND (reference sequence). V shed 1 base and J 2 bases; nucleotides not matched to a gene: 13. Here the CDR3 reads CASSIGADRAFIGNQPQHF. CDR3 sequence (DNA): TGTGCCAGTAGTATAGGCGCGGACAGGGCTTTTATTGGCAATCAGCCCCAGCATTTT.

This clone showed up just once. CDR3 region: CASSMDPGSSGNTIYF. CDR3 bases: TGTGCCAGTAGTATGGACCCGGGGAGCTCTGGAAACACCATATATTTT. The rearrangement links TRBV19 to TRBJ1-3, with D unclear. Germline values: CDR1 LNHDA, CDR2 SQIVND (reference sequence). V lost 3 bases, J lost 0 bases, and 12 bases lay in between. CDR3 length: 16 amino acids.

This sequence joins TRBV28 and TRBJ2-7, with D possibly TRBD2 on 5 matching bases. The V gene lost 3 bases and the J gene lost 0 bases, with 12 bases spanning the gap. The CDR3 contains 15 residues. Germline-derived CDR1 and CDR2 are MDHEN and SYDVKM. CDR3 protein: CASSFRTAGSYEQYF. The CDR3 nucleotides are TGTGCCAGCAGTTTTCGTACGGCGGGCTCCTACGAGCAGTACTTC.

This chain joins TRBV7-9 and TRBJ2-7; possible D gene TRBD2, 6 bases. CDR3 length: 16 amino acids. The V and J ends lost 4 bases and 3 bases respectively, with 19 bases between them. Germline CDR1 reads SEHNR; CDR2 reads FQNEAQ (reference sequence). CDR3 loop: CASSSDYREPVYEQYF. In DNA form, the CDR3 reads TGTGCCAGCAGCTCGGACTACCGGGAGCCCGTCTACGAGCAGTACTTC.

The V call is TRBV9, the J call TRBJ2-7, with D hard to call. Germline V gene lookup returns CDR1 SGDLS and CDR2 YYNGEE. The CDR3 length is 13 residues. Trimming left V 0 bases short and J 0 bases short, with 4 bases between. CDR3 nucleotide sequence: TGTGCCAGCAGCGTAGGCAGCTCCTACGAGCAGTACTTC. Amino acid sequence: CASSVGSSYEQYF.

The chain joins TRBV18 to TRBJ2-1, with 13 bases fitting TRBD2. CDR3 length: 16 residues. From germline, CDR1 is KGHSH and CDR2 LQKENI. V shed 6 bases and J 4 bases; nucleotides not matched to a gene: 6. The CDR3 region is CASSMGLAGTYNEQFF. The DNA of the CDR3 is TGTGCCAGCTCCATGGGACTAGCGGGAACGTACAATGAGCAGTTCTTC.

This sequence joins TRBV6-5 and TRBJ2-1, with 7 nucleotides matching TRBD1. CDR1 and CDR2 (germline): MNHEY, SVGAGI. CDR3 length: 14 amino acids. The V gene end was trimmed by 5 bases and the J gene end by 10 bases; junction bases not matched to a gene: 11. DNA of the CDR3: TGTGCCAGCAGTACGGACAGGCCGCCGGGGGAGCAGTTCTTC. Protein sequence: CASSTDRPPGEQFF.

Notes on this clone: An end of the junction differs from the germline gene, which may be a read error. The chain recombines TRBV27 with TRBJ1-4; TRBD1 is a possible D gene (6 bases). CDR3 length equals 15 residues. Germline lookup yields CDR1 MNHEY and CDR2 SMNVEV (reference sequence). CDR3 region: CASSLFSRGNGKLFF. The CDR3 DNA reads TGTGCCAGCAGTTTATTCTCCAGGGGTAATGGAAAACTGTTTTTT.

The CDR3 nucleotides read TGTGCCATAAAATCGGCGGGGCCCAATCAGCCCCAGCATTTT. Translated: CAIKSAGPNQPQHF. This chain joins TRBV10-3 and TRBJ1-5; D might be TRBD1 (5 bases). Germline V CDR1 and CDR2: ENHRY, SYGVKD. Trimming stripped 9 bases from V and 3 bases from J, with 15 bases between. This CDR3 region has 14 residues.

As regards this clone: At one end, the junction sequence differs from germline, possibly due to a read error. The V gene is TRBV2, the J gene TRBJ1-5; 7 bases are shared with TRBD1. Per the germline V gene, CDR1 is SNHLY and CDR2 is FYNNEI. CDR3 length equals 14 residues. In DNA form, the CDR3 reads TGTGCCAGCAGCGAAGGACAGGCCTATCAGCCCCAGCATTTT. This sequence encodes CASSEGQAYQPQHF.

This clone came up once. Written as DNA, the CDR3 is TGTGCCAGCAGTTATGAGCTTACTGAAGCTTTCTTT. It translates to CASSYELTEAFF. V gene TRBV28 combines with J gene TRBJ1-1; the D is unclear. CDR3 length equals 12 residues. CDR1 and CDR2 from the germline V gene are MDHEN and SYDVKM. V lost 4 bases, J lost 5 bases, and 8 bases lay in between.

The V call is TRBV6-2 or TRBV6-3, the J call TRBJ1-2, with D perhaps TRBD1 (6 bases). The CDR3 has 17 amino acids. The germline V and J ends were trimmed by 5 bases and 4 bases, with 23 bases remaining between them. Germline V gene data show CDR1 as MNHEY and CDR2 as SVGEGT. CDR3 nucleotides: TGTGCCAGCAGTGAGTGGGACAACCCCTTACAATTCTATGGCTACACCTTC. Its protein product is CASSEWDNPLQFYGYTF.

The genes are TRBV25-1 and TRBJ1-6; D gene uncertain. Germline loops: CDR1 MGHDK, CDR2 SYGVNS. The CDR3 sequence is 14 residues long. Trimming removed 4 bases at V and 0 bases at J, with 4 bases between. CDR3 coding DNA: TGTGCCAGCAGTGGGAGCTCCTATAATTCACCCCTCCACTTT. It yields the protein CASSGSSYNSPLHF.

The chain has TRBV29-1 and TRBJ2-1; 9 bases match TRBD2. Trimming took 4 bases from V and 1 from J; bases not matched to a gene: 5. The CDR3 contains 15 residues. The germline V gene encodes CDR1 SQVTM and CDR2 ANQGSEA. DNA of the CDR3: TGCAGCGTTGCCGCGGGGGGGCGTTCCTACAATGAGCAGTTCTTC. Protein: CSVAAGGRSYNEQFF.